This entry lists 14 T cell receptor beta chains sequenced from one sample in a study of regulatory T cells in long-lasting Graves disease. With iRepertoire HTBI primers and Arm-PCR of CDR3 regions, TCR beta libraries were built. TCRdb re-called the multiplex PCR reads with MiXCR, one entry per CDR3 protein. The sample shows some 420,000 distinct CDR3 sequences, 22% of them seen only once. Time point denoted: persistent/refractory GD, antithyroid drugs over 5 years with positive TRAb. Isolated PBMC RNA provided the starting material for the TCR library. The input for sequencing was peripheral blood mononuclear cells (PBMCs), taken when the disease was refractory, from a patient treated with antithyroid drugs. Receptor source: a female donor with Graves disease.

The rearrangement joins TRBV7-2 to TRBJ1-2; TRBD1 aligns across 7 bases. The germline V gene encodes CDR1 SGHTA and CDR2 FQGNSA. With V trimmed by 1 base and J by 12 bases, 2 bases remained unmatched. The CDR3 is 11 residues long. The CDR3 reads CASSLGTGDTF. CDR3 coding DNA: TGTGCCAGCAGCTTAGGTACAGGGGACACCTTC.

Many counts were recorded for this clonotype. J is TRBJ2-4 and V is TRBV28; perhaps TRBD1 as D (6 bases). CDR3 length: 14 residues. CDR1 and CDR2 from the germline V gene are MDHEN and SYDVKM. V was cut by 6 bases and J by 0 bases, with 9 bases left in between. CDR3 sequence (DNA): TGTGCCAGCAGCTTACAGGGAGCCAAAAACATTCAGTACTTC. Translating it yields CASSLQGAKNIQYF.

The table lists this clonotype with many counts. The chain is built from TRBV28 and TRBJ1-5; 8 bases fit TRBD1. Per the germline V gene, CDR1 is MDHEN and CDR2 is SYDVKM. CDR3 length equals 16 residues. The ends lost 4 bases at V and 2 bases at J; junction bases unmatched: 7. CDR3 coding DNA: TGTGCCAGCAGTTCAGGGACAGGTGGGCGCAATCAGCCCCAGCATTTT. The encoded protein is CASSSGTGGRNQPQHF.

Concerning this clonotype itself: A read error may explain this, as a much larger clone is one base away. The chain links TRBV20-1 to TRBJ2-6, with D perhaps TRBD1 or TRBD2 (6 bases each). The CDR3 contains 17 residues. Germline CDR1 is DFQATT and CDR2 is SNEGSKA (reference sequence). The CDR3 spells CSAKGGRDLPGANVQTF. The DNA for the CDR3 is TGCAGTGCTAAGGGGGGCAGGGATCTTCCTGGGGCCAACGTCCAGACTTTC.

The rearrangement links TRBV28 to TRBJ2-2; TRBD1 might be the D (7 bases). Trimming took 5 bases from V and 4 from J, leaving 14 bases between them. The CDR3 spans 15 residues. CDR1 is MDHEN and CDR2 is SYDVKM in the germline V gene. CDR3 in amino acids: CASSPQGEVTGELFF. Here the CDR3 DNA reads TGTGCCAGCAGTCCTCAGGGGGAGGTCACCGGGGAGCTGTTTTTT.

This clonotype turned up a few times. The rearrangement uses TRBV20-1 and TRBJ2-1; 9 positions match TRBD1. The germline gives CDR1 DFQATT, CDR2 SNEGSKA (reference sequence). This CDR3 has 15 amino acids. J was trimmed by 7 bases and V by 0 bases; bases with no gene match: 7. The CDR3 loop is CSARDVGQGRNEQFF. For the CDR3, the DNA is TGCAGTGCTAGAGATGTGGGACAGGGAAGGAATGAGCAGTTCTTC.

The chain combines TRBV7-9 with TRBJ2-7; 9 nucleotides agree with TRBD2. Germline values: CDR1 SEHNR, CDR2 FQNEAQ (reference sequence). The J segment lost 2 bases and the V segment lost 4 bases, leaving 3 bases of the junction unmatched. This CDR3 comprises 14 residues. CDR3: CASSSSGATYEQYF. Written as DNA, the CDR3 is TGTGCCAGCAGCTCTAGCGGGGCTACCTACGAGCAGTACTTC.

Of note for this clonotype: A read error may explain this, as a much larger clone is one base away. The rearrangement links TRBV24-1 to TRBJ1-2; D gene unclear. The CDR3 covers 11 residues. Germline V CDR1 and CDR2: KGHDR, SFDVKD. DNA for the CDR3: TGTGCCACCAGTGATGCAGATGGCTGCACCTTC. Translation gives CATSDADGCTF.

The V gene is TRBV19, the J gene TRBJ1-2; 9 nucleotides align to TRBD1. The CDR3 consists of 15 residues. CDR1 is LNHDA, CDR2 SQIVND, per germline (reference sequence). V trimming: 4 bases; J trimming: 8 bases; junction bases outside the gene matches: 11. CDR3 amino acids: CASSTQTGTGSGYTF. The CDR3 DNA reads as TGTGCCAGTAGTACGCAAACCGGGACAGGGAGCGGCTACACCTTC.

This clonotype was detected a few times. The chain employs TRBV9 and TRBJ2-5; either TRBD1 or TRBD2 may supply D (5 bases each). With 7 bases removed from V and 5 bases from J, the gap between germline ends came to 9 bases. CDR1 is SGDLS, CDR2 YYNGEE, per germline. CDR3 length: 11 residues. The CDR3 sequence: CASGDRETQYF. The CDR3 region has the DNA TGTGCCAGCGGGGACCGGGAGACCCAGTACTTC. The whole variable domain, remainder taken from reference TRBV9 and TRBJ2-5, is DSGVTQTPKHLITATGQRVTLRCSPRSGDLSVYWYQQSLDQGLQFLIQYYNGEERAKGNILERFSAQQFPDLHSELNLSSLELGDSALYFCASGDRETQYFGPGTRLLVL.

This clonotype was picked up many times. The chain joins TRBV20-1 to TRBJ2-5; a possible D gene is TRBD2 (6 bases). There are 12 residues in the CDR3. Germline V CDR1 and CDR2: DFQATT, SNEGSKA (reference sequence). V lost 6 bases and J 7 bases, leaving 15 bases between the germline ends. CDR3 residues: CSATGRIGTQYF. The CDR3 DNA reads as TGCAGTGCCACCGGGAGAATAGGGACCCAGTACTTC.

This sequence joins TRBV19 and TRBJ2-2; TRBD1 matches 9 bases. CDR3 length: 15 amino acids. V dropped 6 bases and J dropped 1; count of bases not matched to a gene: 3. Germline CDR1 is LNHDA and CDR2 is SQIVND (reference sequence). Written as DNA, the CDR3 is TGTGCCAGTAGCCAGGGACAGGGGAACACCGGGGAGCTGTTTTTT. Amino acid sequence: CASSQGQGNTGELFF.

V is TRBV7-9 and J is TRBJ1-6, with TRBD1 matching over 11 bases. The V segment lost 4 bases and the J segment 15 bases; nucleotides outside the gene matches: 5. There are 13 residues in the CDR3. Germline V CDR1 and CDR2: SEHNR, FQNEAQ (reference sequence). CDR3 region: CASSSGQGVVLHF. DNA of the CDR3: TGTGCCAGCAGCTCGGGACAGGGGGTAGTCCTCCACTTT.

This clonotype showed up just a few times. The chain joins TRBV20-1 to TRBJ2-1; D not resolved. Germline CDR1 and CDR2: DFQATT and SNEGSKA (reference sequence). The V end was cut by 6 bases, the J end by 2 bases, with 2 bases between. The CDR3 is made up of 10 amino acids. The CDR3 DNA follows: TGCAGTGCCACCTACAATGAGCAGTTCTTC. Translating it yields CSATYNEQFF.